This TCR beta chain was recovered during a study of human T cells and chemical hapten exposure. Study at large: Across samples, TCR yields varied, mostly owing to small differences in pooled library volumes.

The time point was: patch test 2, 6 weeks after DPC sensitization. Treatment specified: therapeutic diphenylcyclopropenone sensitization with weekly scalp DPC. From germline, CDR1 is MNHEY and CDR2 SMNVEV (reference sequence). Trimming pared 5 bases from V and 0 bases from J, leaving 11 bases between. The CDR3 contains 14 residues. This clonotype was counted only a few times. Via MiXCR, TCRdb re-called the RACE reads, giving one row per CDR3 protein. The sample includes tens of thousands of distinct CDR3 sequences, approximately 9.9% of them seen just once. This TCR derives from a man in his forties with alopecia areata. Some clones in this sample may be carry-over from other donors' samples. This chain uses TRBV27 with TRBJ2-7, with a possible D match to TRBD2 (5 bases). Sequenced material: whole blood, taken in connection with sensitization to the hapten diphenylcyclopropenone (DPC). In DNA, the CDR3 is TGTGCCAGCAGTACAACTAGTAGCTCCTACGAGCAGTACTTC. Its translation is CASSTTSSSYEQYF.